These 10 T cell receptor beta chains were all obtained from the same sample, sequenced in a study of blood T cell repertoires in COVID-19. Measured with immunoSEQ multiplex PCR; TCRdb has only the in-frame clones, and not every one. This table holds around 240,000 clones, about 85% found once. The sample consisted of peripheral blood. The receptors shown here come from a man between 40 and 49 years old with acute or convalescent COVID-19.

The V gene is TRBV5-4, the J gene TRBJ1-2; weak D call: TRBD1 (5 bases). Between the trimmed V and J ends, which lost 0 bases and 8 bases, there was a span of 8 bases. CDR1 SGHNT and CDR2 YYREEE come from the germline V gene (reference sequence). The CDR3 extends over 12 amino acids. The CDR3 nucleotides read TGTGCCAGCAGCTTGGCCCAGGGAGGCTACACCTTC. This codes for CASSLAQGGYTF.

The V gene is TRBV9, the J gene TRBJ2-2, with a tentative D call TRBD2 (6 bases). CDR1 and CDR2 from the germline V gene are SGDLS and YYNGEE. V was clipped by 4 bases and J by 4 bases, with 17 bases between them. The CDR3 has 16 amino acids. CDR3 loop: CASSRGGLMGTGELFF. CDR3 DNA: TGTGCCAGCAGCCGAGGAGGGCTTATGGGCACCGGGGAGCTGTTTTTT.

The chain uses TRBV28 and TRBJ1-2, with no clear D. The CDR3 is 13 residues long. Germline V lookup: CDR1 MDHEN, CDR2 SYDVKM. Trimming took 2 bases from V and 6 from J, leaving 10 bases between them. CDR3 region: CASSLTSEHGYTF. The CDR3 DNA sequence: TGTGCCAGCAGTTTAACCTCAGAACATGGCTACACCTTC.

This chain links TRBV20-1 with TRBJ1-1; D is unclear. V lost 3 bases, J lost 2 bases, and 13 bases lay in between. This CDR3 region has 14 residues. The germline V gene encodes CDR1 DFQATT and CDR2 SNEGSKA (reference sequence). This CDR3 is CSASSNTFNTEAFF. The CDR3 nucleotides read TGCAGTGCTAGTTCAAACACGTTCAACACTGAAGCTTTCTTT.

As regards this clone: Other DNA variants within this sample encode the same CDR3. The CDR3 protein is CASSGLVNEQFF. CDR3 in DNA: TGTGCCAGCAGTGGTCTCGTTAATGAGCAGTTCTTC. The chain uses TRBV2 and TRBJ2-1; D is unclear. Looked up from germline, CDR1 is SNHLY and CDR2 is FYNNEI. V lost 4 bases and J 7 bases, leaving 8 bases between the germline ends. The CDR3 length is 12 residues.

The genes are TRBV5-4 and TRBJ2-3; the D is unclear. The germline V and J ends were trimmed by 8 bases and 3 bases, with 13 bases remaining between them. CDR1 and CDR2 from the germline V gene are SGHNT and YYREEE (reference sequence). This CDR3 has 13 amino acids. CDR3 nucleotides: TGTGCCAGTACCTTCGGTGAGACAGATACGCAGTATTTT. Protein: CASTFGETDTQYF.

This clone came up once. The chain uses TRBV7-9 and TRBJ1-2; the match to TRBD1 covers 8 bases. Looked up from germline, CDR1 is SEHNR and CDR2 is FQNEAQ (reference sequence). This CDR3 is built from 14 residues. V was clipped by 5 bases and J by 2 bases; unmatched bases: 4. The CDR3 protein is CASSPRTGNYGYTF. The DNA for the CDR3 is TGTGCCAGCAGCCCGCGGACAGGGAACTATGGCTACACCTTC.

The chain is built from TRBV6-5 and TRBJ2-1, with a tentative D call TRBD1 (6 bases). The CDR3 is 11 residues long. Germline values: CDR1 MNHEY, CDR2 SVGAGI. Trimming left V 8 bases short and J 12 bases short, with 14 bases between. The CDR3 is CASWGPDVQFF. As DNA, the CDR3 is TGTGCCAGCTGGGGGCCAGACGTGCAGTTCTTC.

CDR3 coding DNA: TGTGCCACCAGTGATTTGAACCGGTCTGGGGGCTCCGGCCCAGATACGCAGTATTTT. Translating it yields CATSDLNRSGGSGPDTQYF. This chain uses TRBV24-1 with TRBJ2-3, with a tentative D call TRBD1 (6 bases). The V end lost 0 bases, the J end lost 4 bases, and 22 bases lay between the germline ends. This CDR3 region has 19 residues. Germline CDR1 and CDR2: KGHDR and SFDVKD.

This chain links TRBV18 with TRBJ1-2; 8 bases fit TRBD1. This CDR3 comprises 14 residues. Germline CDR1 and CDR2: KGHSH and LQKENI. J lost 6 bases, V lost 3 bases, and 6 bases had no gene match. CDR3 nucleotide sequence: TGTGCCAGCTCACCGAGCGACAGGGGACATGGCTACACCTTC. Translation: CASSPSDRGHGYTF.